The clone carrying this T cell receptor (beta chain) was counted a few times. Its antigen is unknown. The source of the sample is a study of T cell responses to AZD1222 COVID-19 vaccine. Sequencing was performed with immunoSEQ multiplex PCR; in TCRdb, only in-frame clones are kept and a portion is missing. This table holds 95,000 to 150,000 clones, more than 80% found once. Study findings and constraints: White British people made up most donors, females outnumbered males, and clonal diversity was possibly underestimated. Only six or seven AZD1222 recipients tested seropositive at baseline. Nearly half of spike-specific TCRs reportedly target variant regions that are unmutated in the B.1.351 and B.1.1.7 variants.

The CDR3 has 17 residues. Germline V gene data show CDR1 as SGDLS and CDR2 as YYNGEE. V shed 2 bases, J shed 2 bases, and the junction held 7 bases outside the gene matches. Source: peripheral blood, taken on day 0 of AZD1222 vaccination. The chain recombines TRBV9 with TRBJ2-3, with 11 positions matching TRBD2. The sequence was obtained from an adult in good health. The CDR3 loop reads CASSVPLAGGNTDTQYF. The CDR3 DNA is TGTGCCAGCAGCGTCCCGCTAGCGGGAGGTAACACAGATACGCAGTATTTT.